This T cell receptor beta chain originates from a study of identifying expanded T cells in peripheral blood. Healthy donors had no documented immune events, such as infections, while sampled. The table came from immunoSEQ multiplex PCR; TCRdb's copy has only in-frame clones and leaves some out. The data contain 65,000 to 95,000 clones, about 83% of them singletons. Material: blood. The clonotype originates from a person aged 18 to 75 in good health.

The CDR3 DNA is TGTGCCAGCAGCTTGTCCAATGAGCAGTTCTTC. Its translation: CASSLSNEQFF. This chain connects TRBV7-2 to TRBJ2-1; D is undetermined. V lost 3 bases and J lost 6, with 3 bases in between. In germline, CDR1 is SGHTA, CDR2 FQGNSA. The CDR3 runs 11 residues.